Described below is a single T cell receptor (beta chain) sequence and its context. CDR3 size: 11 residues. CDR1 and CDR2 (germline): MNHNS, SASEGT. Trimming removed 4 bases at V and 4 bases at J, with 5 bases between. The data are from a study of shared clonotypes between healthy human individuals. This table comes from immunoSEQ multiplex PCR, and its TCRdb copy is limited to in-frame clones, with some not included. The table has some 1 million clones, 65% to 75% seen once. This sequence joins TRBV6-1 and TRBJ2-7; D not certain. The sequenced sample was memory CD4+ T cells sorted from blood. Noted subset: CD45RA-negative fraction. The clonotype was recovered from a man younger than 35 in good health. This CDR3 is CASSAKYEQYF. The CDR3 DNA reads as TGTGCCAGCAGTGCAAAGTACGAGCAGTACTTC.